Listed here are 13 T cell receptor beta chains from one sample, sequenced in a study of identical twins. TCRdb reprocessed the 5' RACE reads via MiXCR and lists one record per CDR3 protein. This repertoire shows about 530,000 distinct CDR3 sequences, around 15% found once; its top ten account for roughly 0.43%. A further study also used this sample, focusing on yellow fever vaccine responses in identical twins.

Sample: CD4+ T cells sorted from blood. These receptors all come from a woman younger than 35 in good health.

This clonotype was counted a few times. This chain uses TRBV12-3 or TRBV12-4 with TRBJ1-2; 7 nucleotides match TRBD1. This CDR3 is built from 14 residues. The trim removed 3 bases at V and 4 bases at J, leaving 5 bases unmatched. In nucleotides, the CDR3 is TGTGCCAGCAGTTTCCCCGGACAGGTCTATGGCTACACCTTC. It yields the protein CASSFPGQVYGYTF.

A few counts support this clonotype. The V gene is TRBV6-2 or TRBV6-3, the J gene TRBJ2-3; possibly TRBD2 for D (5 bases). The length of the CDR3 is 12 residues. The germline gives CDR1 MNHEY, CDR2 SVGEGT. The V end lost 7 bases, the J end lost 6 bases, and 11 bases lay between the germline ends. CDR3 residues: CASTKREDTQYF. CDR3 coding DNA: TGTGCCAGCACCAAGAGGGAGGATACGCAGTATTTT.

This clonotype was detected only once. CDR3 amino acids: CASKGRGRTNNEQFF. The CDR3 DNA reads TGTGCCAGTAAGGGCCGGGGGCGGACAAACAATGAGCAGTTCTTC. This chain connects TRBV12-3 or TRBV12-4 to TRBJ2-1; the D gene could be TRBD1 or TRBD2 (6 bases each). With 9 bases removed from V and 5 bases from J, the gap between germline ends came to 20 bases. CDR3 size: 15 residues.

This clonotype came up a few times. The V call is TRBV4-1, the J call TRBJ2-7; weak D call: TRBD2 (5 bases). CDR1 and CDR2 from the germline V gene are MGHRA and YSYEKL. The V end was cut by 1 base, the J end by 7 bases, with 17 bases between. This CDR3 is 15 amino acids long. The CDR3 nucleotides are TGCGCCAGCAGCCAAGGAGGAATTCCTGGGGAGGAGCAGTACGTC. Translating it yields CASSQGGIPGEEQYV.

This clonotype was picked up a small number of times. J is TRBJ2-7 and V is TRBV7-8; perhaps TRBD1 as D (7 bases). Germline values: CDR1 SGHVS, CDR2 FQNEAQ. With 5 bases removed from V and 1 base from J, the gap between germline ends came to 15 bases. The CDR3 consists of 15 residues. The CDR3 region is CASSKGGTASYEQYV. CDR3 nucleotides: TGTGCCAGCAGCAAAGGGGGGACAGCATCCTACGAGCAGTACGTC.

V is TRBV7-9 and J is TRBJ1-2; 7 bases line up with TRBD1. Germline loops: CDR1 SEHNR, CDR2 FQNEAQ (reference sequence). The V gene end was trimmed by 3 bases and the J gene end by 6 bases; junction bases not matched to a gene: 10. This CDR3 comprises 15 residues. CDR3 DNA sequence: TGTGCCAGCAGCTTTCATCTTGGAGGGGGCGATGGCTACACCTTC. Protein: CASSFHLGGGDGYTF.

This clonotype was picked up many times. The J gene is TRBJ1-2, the V gene TRBV12-3 or TRBV12-4; D gene uncertain. V was clipped by 1 base and J by 0 bases, with 9 bases between them. The CDR3 extends over 15 amino acids. CDR3 in amino acids: CASSLVGSPNYGYTF. The CDR3, as DNA: TGTGCCAGCAGTTTAGTCGGCAGTCCTAACTATGGCTACACCTTC.

This clonotype has only a few counts. DNA of the CDR3: TGTGCCAGCAGTGACAGGGGTTTGCAGCCCCAGCATTTT. This codes for CASSDRGLQPQHF. V gene TRBV28 combines with J gene TRBJ1-5; the match to TRBD1 covers 8 bases. This CDR3 contains 13 residues. Germline values: CDR1 MDHEN, CDR2 SYDVKM. V lost 5 bases and J lost 7; bases outside the gene matches: 4.

This clonotype was seen a handful of times. The chain joins TRBV10-3 to TRBJ2-7; the match to TRBD1 covers 10 bases. The J segment lost 5 bases and the V segment lost 6 bases, leaving 7 bases of the junction unmatched. Looked up from germline, CDR1 is ENHRY and CDR2 is SYGVKD. The length of the CDR3 is 14 residues. The chain's CDR3 is CAIRGGQGPHEQYF. The CDR3 DNA reads as TGTGCCATCAGGGGGGGACAGGGGCCCCACGAGCAGTACTTC.

In this sample, this clonotype turned up a few times. The chain is built from TRBV7-3 and TRBJ2-1; TRBD2 matches at 11 bases. Germline V gene sequence: CDR1 SGHTA, CDR2 FQGTGA. CDR3 length equals 15 residues. V shed 5 bases and J 7 bases; nucleotides not matched to a gene: 7. The CDR3 protein is CASSRGLAGSNEQFF. CDR3 nucleotide sequence: TGTGCCAGCAGCCGTGGACTAGCGGGTTCTAATGAGCAGTTCTTC.

J is TRBJ1-1 and V is TRBV27, with 8 bases identical to TRBD1. V shed 6 bases, J shed 8 bases, and the junction held 5 bases outside the gene matches. This CDR3 is built from 12 residues. The germline CDR1 and CDR2 sequences are MNHEY and SMNVEV (reference sequence). This CDR3 is CASRTTGAEAFF. DNA for the CDR3: TGTGCCAGCAGGACGACAGGGGCGGAAGCTTTCTTT.

The chain has TRBV3-1 and TRBJ2-2; weak D call: TRBD1 (5 bases). This CDR3 comprises 15 residues. Trimming removed 4 bases at V and 4 bases at J, with 13 bases between. Per germline, CDR1 LGHDT and CDR2 YNNKEL (reference sequence). The CDR3 sequence is CASSPRVFSTGELFF. As DNA, the CDR3 is TGTGCCAGCAGCCCCAGGGTGTTCTCCACCGGGGAGCTGTTTTTT.

This clonotype was found a few times. The rearrangement links TRBV27 to TRBJ2-7; 13 nucleotides align to TRBD2. This CDR3 has 15 amino acids. With V trimmed by 5 bases and J by 5 bases, 6 bases remained unmatched. Germline CDR1 and CDR2: MNHEY and SMNVEV (reference sequence). The CDR3 DNA reads TGTGCCAGCAGTCCCTGGACTAGCGGGAGTCACGAGCAGTACTTC. Translation gives CASSPWTSGSHEQYF.